A single sample is the source of the 8 T cell receptor beta chains below, sequenced in a study of cytomegalovirus exposure and HLA in healthy donors. Both 60 Vbeta primers and 13 Jbeta primers went into the PCR. Sequencing was performed with immunoSEQ multiplex PCR; in TCRdb, only in-frame clones are kept and a portion is missing. This sample has 150,000 to 200,000 clones; 80% to 90% occur once, and the top ten carry under 2%. Input material: PBMCs. The receptors originated from a woman under 30 in good health and CMV-seronegative.

This chain joins TRBV10-3 and TRBJ1-4, with TRBD1 as a possible D gene (5 bases). V was pared by 6 bases and J by 8 bases, with 16 bases between. The germline gives CDR1 ENHRY, CDR2 SYGVKD. The CDR3 is 14 residues long. The DNA of the CDR3 is TGTGCCATCAGCGAGACAGACACCGCCGAAAAACTGTTTTTT. Encoded protein: CAISETDTAEKLFF.

This clone was picked up a small number of times. V usage is TRBV6-5 and J usage is TRBJ1-2; TRBD1 might be the D (6 bases). The CDR3 is made up of 16 amino acids. Per the germline V gene, CDR1 is MNHEY and CDR2 is SVGAGI. Trimming shortened V by 2 bases and J by 2 bases, and 15 bases separated the two germline ends. The CDR3: CASSYRSGQGNYGYTF. The CDR3 DNA follows: TGTGCCAGCAGTTACAGATCGGGGCAGGGGAACTATGGCTACACCTTC.

V and J are TRBV5-4 and TRBJ2-1, with TRBD2 matching over 8 bases. Germline lookup yields CDR1 SGHNT and CDR2 YYREEE (reference sequence). The CDR3 length is 14 residues. After removal of 2 bases from V and 6 bases from J, the junction contained 4 bases not matched to a gene. CDR3 in amino acids: CASSFLGLVNEQFF. In nucleotides, the CDR3 is TGTGCCAGCAGCTTCTTGGGACTAGTCAATGAGCAGTTCTTC.

About this clone: Relative to the germline gene, one junction end is altered; a read error may explain this. This sequence joins TRBV11-2 and TRBJ2-3; 11 nucleotides line up with TRBD1. The germline V gene encodes CDR1 SGHAT and CDR2 FQNNGV. The CDR3 is 16 residues long. This CDR3 reads CASSLARTGGTDTQYF. DNA of the CDR3: TGTGCCAGCAGCTTAGCCAGGACAGGGGGCACGGATACGCAGTATTTT.

The chain combines TRBV6-5 with TRBJ1-6; no clear D gene. This CDR3 comprises 13 residues. The germline V and J ends were trimmed by 2 bases and 6 bases, with 5 bases remaining between them. Germline CDR1 MNHEY, CDR2 SVGAGI. The CDR3 DNA reads TGTGCCAGCAGTTACGGGCCTAATTCACCCCTCCACTTT. Protein: CASSYGPNSPLHF.

The chain recombines TRBV4-1 with TRBJ2-1; TRBD1 is a possible D gene (6 bases). Germline values: CDR1 MGHRA, CDR2 YSYEKL. Deletions cut 1 base from V and 4 bases from J, with 8 bases between. There are 14 residues in the CDR3. The CDR3 DNA sequence: TGCGCCAGCAGCCAAGGAGGGGGTTACAATGAGCAGTTCTTC. This gives the protein CASSQGGGYNEQFF.

The DNA of the CDR3 is TGTGCTTGGGGGGTTACAGTTGGTGAGCAGTTCTTC. This encodes CAWGVTVGEQFF. The rearrangement links TRBV6-7 to TRBJ2-1, with D maybe TRBD2 (6 bases). TRBV6-7 is filed as an ORF, its function uncertain. This CDR3 spans 12 amino acids.

This chain joins TRBV9 and TRBJ1-6; 9 bases agree with TRBD1. J lost 8 bases, V lost 0 bases, and 6 bases had no gene match. The germline V gene encodes CDR1 SGDLS and CDR2 YYNGEE. This CDR3 comprises 16 residues. DNA for the CDR3: TGTGCCAGCAGCGTAGCGGCGGACAGGGGCGATTCACCCCTCCACTTT. Translated, it gives CASSVAADRGDSPLHF.